This T cell receptor (beta chain) was profiled in a study of T cells in localized non-small cell lung cancer. Study results and caveats: Clonality peaked in uninvolved adjacent lung rather than tumor.

V lost 5 bases and J 2 bases, leaving 21 bases between the germline ends. The length of the CDR3 is 17 residues. In germline, CDR1 is MNHEY, CDR2 SMNVEV (reference sequence). Assay: immunoSEQ multiplex PCR; the TCRdb copy retains only in-frame clones and omits some. The data show around 92,000 clones, about nine tenths seen once. The table lists this clone with a few counts. Antigen unknown. The receptor's source is a woman aged 40 to 75 with stage II squamous cell lung carcinoma. The material sequenced was PBMCs, taken before any cancer treatment. V usage is TRBV27 and J usage is TRBJ1-2; possibly TRBD1 for D (6 bases). The CDR3 nucleotides are TGTGCCAGCAGTCCCACAGGGAGGAGGGTATCCAACTATGGCTACACCTTC. It translates to CASSPTGRRVSNYGYTF.